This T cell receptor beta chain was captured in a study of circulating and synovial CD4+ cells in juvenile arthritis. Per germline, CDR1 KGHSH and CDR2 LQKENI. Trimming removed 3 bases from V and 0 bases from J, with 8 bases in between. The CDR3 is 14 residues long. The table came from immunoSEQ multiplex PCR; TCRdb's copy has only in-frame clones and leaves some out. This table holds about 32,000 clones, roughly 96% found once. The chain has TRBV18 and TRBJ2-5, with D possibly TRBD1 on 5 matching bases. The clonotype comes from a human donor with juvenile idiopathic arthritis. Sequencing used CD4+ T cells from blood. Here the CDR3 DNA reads TGTGCCAGCTCACCCCCAGGGAACCAAGAGACCCAGTACTTC. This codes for CASSPPGNQETQYF.